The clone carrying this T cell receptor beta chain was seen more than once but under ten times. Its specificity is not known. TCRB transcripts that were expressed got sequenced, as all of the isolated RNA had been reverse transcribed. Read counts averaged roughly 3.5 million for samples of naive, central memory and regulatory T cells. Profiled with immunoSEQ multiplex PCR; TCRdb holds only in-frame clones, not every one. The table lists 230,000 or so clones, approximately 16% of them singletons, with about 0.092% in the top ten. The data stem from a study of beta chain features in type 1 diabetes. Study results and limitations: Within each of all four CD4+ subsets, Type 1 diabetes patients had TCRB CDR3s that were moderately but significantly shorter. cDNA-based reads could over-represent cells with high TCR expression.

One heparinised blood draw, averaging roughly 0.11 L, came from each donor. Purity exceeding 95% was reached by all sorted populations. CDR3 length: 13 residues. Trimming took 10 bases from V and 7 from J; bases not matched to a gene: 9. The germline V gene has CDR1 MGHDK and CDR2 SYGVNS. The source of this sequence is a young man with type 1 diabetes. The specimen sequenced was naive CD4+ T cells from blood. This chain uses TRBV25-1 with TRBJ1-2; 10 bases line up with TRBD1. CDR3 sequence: CATQLGTGVGYTF. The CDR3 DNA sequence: TGTGCCACCCAACTCGGGACAGGGGTTGGCTACACCTTC.